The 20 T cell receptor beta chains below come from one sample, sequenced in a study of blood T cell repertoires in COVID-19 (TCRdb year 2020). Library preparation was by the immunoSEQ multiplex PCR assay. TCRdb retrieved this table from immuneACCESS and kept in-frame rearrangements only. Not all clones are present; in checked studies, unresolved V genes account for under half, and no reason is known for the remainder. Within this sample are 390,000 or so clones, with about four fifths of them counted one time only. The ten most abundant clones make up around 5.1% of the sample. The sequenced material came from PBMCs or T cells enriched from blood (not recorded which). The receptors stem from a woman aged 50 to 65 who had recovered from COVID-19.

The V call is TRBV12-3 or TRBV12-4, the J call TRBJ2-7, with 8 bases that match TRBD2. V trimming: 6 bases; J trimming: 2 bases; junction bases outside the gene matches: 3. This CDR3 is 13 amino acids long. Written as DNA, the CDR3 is TGTGCCAGCAGCAGGACTAGCCCCTACGAGCAGTACTTC. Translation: CASSRTSPYEQYF.

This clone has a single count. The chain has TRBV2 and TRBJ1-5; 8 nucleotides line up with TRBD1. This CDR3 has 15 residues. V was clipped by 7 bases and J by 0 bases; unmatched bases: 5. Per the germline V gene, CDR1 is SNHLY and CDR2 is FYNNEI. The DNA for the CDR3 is TGTGCCAGCATCAGGGGGCTCTTTAGCAATCAGCCCCAGCATTTT. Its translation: CASIRGLFSNQPQHF.

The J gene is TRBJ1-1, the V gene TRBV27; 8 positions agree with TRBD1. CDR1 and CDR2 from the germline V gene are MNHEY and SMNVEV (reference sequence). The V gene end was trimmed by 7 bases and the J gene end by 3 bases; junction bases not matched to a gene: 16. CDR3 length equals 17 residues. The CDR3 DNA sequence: TGTGCCAGCACCCCCAGGGGGCGCATAAACGGGGACACTGAAGCTTTCTTT. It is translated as CASTPRGRINGDTEAFF.

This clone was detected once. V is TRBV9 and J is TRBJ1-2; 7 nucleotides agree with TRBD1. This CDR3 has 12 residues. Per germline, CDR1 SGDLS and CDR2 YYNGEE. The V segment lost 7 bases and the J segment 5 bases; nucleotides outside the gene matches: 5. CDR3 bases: TGTGCCAGCGGAGGGGGCCTATATGGCTACACCTTC. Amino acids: CASGGGLYGYTF.

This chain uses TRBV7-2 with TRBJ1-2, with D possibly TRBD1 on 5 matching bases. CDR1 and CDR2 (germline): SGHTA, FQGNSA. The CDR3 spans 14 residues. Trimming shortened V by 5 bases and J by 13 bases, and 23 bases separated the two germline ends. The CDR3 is CASSLLGGGGVGTF. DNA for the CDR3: TGTGCCAGCAGCCTGTTGGGCGGGGGAGGAGTTGGCACCTTC.

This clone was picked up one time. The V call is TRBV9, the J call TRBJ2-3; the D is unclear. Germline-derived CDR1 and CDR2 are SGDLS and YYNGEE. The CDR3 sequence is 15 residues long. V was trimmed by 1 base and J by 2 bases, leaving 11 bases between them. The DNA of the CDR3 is TGTGCCAGCAGCGTACAAGCAACCCTCACAGATACGCAGTATTTT. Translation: CASSVQATLTDTQYF.

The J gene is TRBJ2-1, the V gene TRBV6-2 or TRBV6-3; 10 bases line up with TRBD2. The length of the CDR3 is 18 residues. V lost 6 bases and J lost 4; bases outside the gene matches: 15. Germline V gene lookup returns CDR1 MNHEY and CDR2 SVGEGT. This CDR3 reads CASSRRLAGLMGYNEQFF. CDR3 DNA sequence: TGTGCCAGCAGCCGAAGACTAGCGGGTCTAATGGGTTACAATGAGCAGTTCTTC.

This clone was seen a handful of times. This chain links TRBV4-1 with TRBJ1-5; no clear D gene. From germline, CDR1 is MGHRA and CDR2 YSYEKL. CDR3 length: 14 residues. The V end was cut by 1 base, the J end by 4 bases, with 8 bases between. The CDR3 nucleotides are TGCGCCAGCAGCCAAGGGGGAGTGAATCAGCCCCAGCATTTT. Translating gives CASSQGGVNQPQHF.

The DNA of the CDR3 is TGTGCCTGGAGTGGTCAGGGGTCGGAGCAGCCCCAGCATTTT. It yields the protein CAWSGQGSEQPQHF. This chain uses TRBV30 with TRBJ1-5; tentative D call: TRBD1 (6 bases). This CDR3 comprises 14 residues. Per germline, CDR1 GTSNPN and CDR2 SVGIG (reference sequence). V gave up 1 base and J gave up 7 bases, with 14 bases separating them.

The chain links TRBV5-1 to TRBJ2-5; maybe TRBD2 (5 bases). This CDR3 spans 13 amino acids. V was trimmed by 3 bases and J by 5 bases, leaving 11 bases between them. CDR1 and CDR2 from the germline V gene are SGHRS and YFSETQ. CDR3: CASSWRLGETQYF. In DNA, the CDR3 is TGCGCCAGCAGCTGGAGGTTGGGGGAGACCCAGTACTTC.

The CDR3, as DNA: TGTGCCAGCAGTGGGGGGACAGCCCGCGCCCATTTGGAAGCTTTCTTT. Protein product: CASSGGTARAHLEAFF. This chain links TRBV6-1 with TRBJ1-1, with 7 bases identical to TRBD1. V shed 4 bases and J 8 bases; nucleotides not matched to a gene: 16. The CDR3 is made up of 16 amino acids. The V gene's germline CDR1 is MNHNS and CDR2 SASEGT.

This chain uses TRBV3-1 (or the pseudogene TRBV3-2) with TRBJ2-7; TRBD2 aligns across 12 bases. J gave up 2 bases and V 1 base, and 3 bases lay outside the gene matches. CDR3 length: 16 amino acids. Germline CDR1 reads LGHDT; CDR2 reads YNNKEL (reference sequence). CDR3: CASSQGLAGGTYEQYF. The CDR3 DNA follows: TGTGCCAGCAGCCAAGGGCTAGCGGGGGGGACCTACGAGCAGTACTTC.

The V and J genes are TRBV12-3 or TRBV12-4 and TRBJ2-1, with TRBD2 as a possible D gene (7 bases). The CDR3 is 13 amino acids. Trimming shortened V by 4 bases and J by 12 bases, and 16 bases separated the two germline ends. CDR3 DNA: TGTGCCAGCAGTTGGGGAGGGGGGGAGAGGCAGTTCTTC. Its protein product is CASSWGGGERQFF.

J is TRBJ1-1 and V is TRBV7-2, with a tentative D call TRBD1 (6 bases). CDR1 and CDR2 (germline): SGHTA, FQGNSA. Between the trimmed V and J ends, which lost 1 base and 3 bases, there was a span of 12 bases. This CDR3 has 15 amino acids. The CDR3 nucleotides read TGTGCCAGCAGCTTAGGGGTGGGACATTACACTGAAGCTTTCTTT. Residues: CASSLGVGHYTEAFF.

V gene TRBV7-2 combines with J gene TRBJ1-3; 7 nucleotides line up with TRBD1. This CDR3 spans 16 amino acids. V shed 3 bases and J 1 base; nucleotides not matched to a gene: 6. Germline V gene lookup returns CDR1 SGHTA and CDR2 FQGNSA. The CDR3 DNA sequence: TGTGCCAGCAGCTTCCCGACAGGGCTATCTGGAAACACCATATATTTT. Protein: CASSFPTGLSGNTIYF.

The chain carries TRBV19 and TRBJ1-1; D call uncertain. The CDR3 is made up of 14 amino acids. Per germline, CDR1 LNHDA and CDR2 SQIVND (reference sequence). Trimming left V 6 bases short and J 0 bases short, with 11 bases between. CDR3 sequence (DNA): TGTGCCAGTAGCCAGAGGGCCATGAACACTGAAGCTTTCTTT. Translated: CASSQRAMNTEAFF.

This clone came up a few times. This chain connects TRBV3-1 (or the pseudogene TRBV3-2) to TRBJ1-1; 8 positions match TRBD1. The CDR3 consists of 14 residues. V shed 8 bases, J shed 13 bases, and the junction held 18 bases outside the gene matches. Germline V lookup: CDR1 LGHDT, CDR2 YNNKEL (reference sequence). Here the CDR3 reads CASPRDRRNMKGFF. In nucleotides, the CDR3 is TGTGCCAGCCCCCGGGACAGGAGGAATATGAAGGGTTTCTTT.

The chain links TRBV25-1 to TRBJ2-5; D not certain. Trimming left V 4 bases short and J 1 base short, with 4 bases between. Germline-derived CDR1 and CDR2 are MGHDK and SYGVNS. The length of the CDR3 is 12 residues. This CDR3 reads CASSGLQETQYF. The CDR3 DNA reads TGTGCCAGCAGTGGGCTCCAAGAGACCCAGTACTTC. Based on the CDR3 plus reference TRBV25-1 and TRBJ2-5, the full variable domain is EADIYQTPRYLVIGTGKKITLECSQTMGHDKMYWYQQDPGMELHLIHYSYGVNSTEKGDLSSESTVSRIRTEHFPLTLESARPSHTSQYLCASSGLQETQYFGPGTRLLVL.

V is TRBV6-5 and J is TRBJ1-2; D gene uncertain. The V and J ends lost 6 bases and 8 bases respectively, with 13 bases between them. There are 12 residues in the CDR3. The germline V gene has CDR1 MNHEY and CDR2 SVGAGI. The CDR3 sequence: CASSPGNGGYTF. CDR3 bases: TGTGCCAGCAGCCCCGGAAACGGGGGCTACACCTTC.

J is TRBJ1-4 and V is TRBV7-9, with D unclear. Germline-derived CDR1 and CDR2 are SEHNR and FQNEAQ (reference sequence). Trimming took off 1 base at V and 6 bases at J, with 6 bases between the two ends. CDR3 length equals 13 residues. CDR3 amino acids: CASSLVPDEKLFF. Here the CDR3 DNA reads TGTGCCAGCAGCTTAGTACCGGATGAAAAACTGTTTTTT.